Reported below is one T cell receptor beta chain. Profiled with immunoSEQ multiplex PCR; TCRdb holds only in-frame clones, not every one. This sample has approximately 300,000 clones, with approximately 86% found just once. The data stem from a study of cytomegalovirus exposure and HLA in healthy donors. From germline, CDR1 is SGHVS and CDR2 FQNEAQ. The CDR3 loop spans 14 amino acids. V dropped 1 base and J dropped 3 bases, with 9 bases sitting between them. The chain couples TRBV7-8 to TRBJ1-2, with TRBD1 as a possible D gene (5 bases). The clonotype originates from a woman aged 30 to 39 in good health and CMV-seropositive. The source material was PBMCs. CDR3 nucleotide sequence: TGTGCCAGCAGCTTAGACGGGGGAGACTATGGCTACACCTTC. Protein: CASSLDGGDYGYTF.